This TCR beta chain stems from a study of OX40 agonist ivuxolimab in advanced cancers. The repertoire was sequenced with immunoSEQ multiplex PCR; TCRdb's copy has only in-frame clones and lacks some. The table lists about 38,000 clones, about 82% of them singletons. Peripheral blood came from all dose cohorts at three timepoints. The specimen was CD4+ or CD8+ T cells sorted from blood, collected in a trial of the OX40 agonist ivuxolimab. The receptor's source is an adult with an advanced solid tumor such as melanoma, head and neck, liver or kidney cancer.

The CDR3 DNA reads TGTGCCAGCAGCTTAGGGAGGGGAGCCGGGGAGACCCAGTACTTC. This codes for CASSLGRGAGETQYF. This sequence joins TRBV7-8 and TRBJ2-5; tentatively, D is TRBD2 (6 bases). The CDR3 spans 15 residues. The V gene lost 1 base and the J gene lost 5 bases, with 14 bases spanning the gap. Looked up from germline, CDR1 is SGHVS and CDR2 is FQNEAQ.